This entry describes one T cell receptor beta chain. Antigen unknown. This entry comes from a study of immune evolution from preneoplasia to lung adenocarcinoma. General observations from the study: From normal lung to invasive adenocarcinoma, top clone frequencies appeared to decrease. Later-stage lesions appeared to have more T cells, more diversity, less clonality.

Assay: immunoSEQ multiplex PCR; the TCRdb copy retains only in-frame clones and omits some. Of 3,500 to 4,000 clones in the sample, around 75% are singletons; the top ten hold roughly a sixth. The junction had 3 bases not matched to a gene; V was cut back by 0 bases and J by 4 bases. Germline-derived CDR1 and CDR2 are SGHRS and YFSETQ. The CDR3 covers 15 residues. Two lung cancer pathologists independently confirmed each histologic diagnosis. Macro-dissection enriched premalignant or tumor cells before nucleic acid extraction. Sequenced input: FFPE minimally invasive lung adenocarcinoma tissue. The receptor was isolated from a person aged 60-80 years with lung adenocarcinoma. J is TRBJ2-5 and V is TRBV5-1; 10 bases are a match to TRBD2. CDR3 in DNA: TGCGCCAGCAGCTTGGCCGCTAGCGGGGGAGAGACCCAGTACTTC. Encoded protein: CASSLAASGGETQYF.